This TCR beta chain stems from a study of OX40 agonist ivuxolimab in advanced cancers. For the study at large: The patients received ivuxolimab by intravenous route every 2 weeks at 0.01 to 10 mg/kg.

Libraries were prepared by immunoSEQ multiplex PCR; TCRdb keeps only in-frame clonotypes and omits some of them. Among tens of thousands of clones listed, around 83% were seen once. Of note for this clone: What it recognizes is unknown.

Study-wide results and caveats: Part of the nonresponder group also had normalized T-cell clonal expansion that was low. Researchers did not determine the expanded peripheral T cells' antigen specificity.

The TCR sequence derives from an adult with an advanced solid tumor such as melanoma, head and neck, liver or kidney cancer. This sample comprised CD4+ or CD8+ T cells sorted from blood, obtained in a trial of the OX40 agonist ivuxolimab.

The chain's CDR3 is CASSFLQGQKGARPWEQYF. The CDR3 DNA reads TGTGCCAGCAGCTTTCTACAGGGACAAAAGGGAGCCCGTCCTTGGGAGCAGTACTTC. The chain has TRBV5-5 and TRBJ2-7; a weak D match, TRBD1 (6 bases). Germline lookup yields CDR1 SGHKS and CDR2 YYEKEE (reference sequence). V was cut by 2 bases and J by 7 bases, with 31 bases left in between. The CDR3 is 19 residues long.